These 16 T cell receptor beta chains share one sample of origin, sequenced in a study of graft-versus-host responses after intestinal transplantation. The table came from immunoSEQ multiplex PCR; TCRdb's copy has only in-frame clones and leaves some out. The sample consists of some 45,000 clones, around 90% of them appearing once. Sequencing was performed on PBMCs, taken 524 days after transplant. The receptors come from a human patient who received an intestinal transplant, so some T cells may come from the graft donor.

DNA for the CDR3: TGTGCCAGTAGTATAATTTCCCCTCTGCGGGAGTCCTACAATGAGCAGTTCTTC. The encoded protein is CASSIISPLRESYNEQFF. V gene TRBV19 combines with J gene TRBJ2-1; 7 nucleotides align to TRBD2. The CDR3 has 18 amino acids. From germline, CDR1 is LNHDA and CDR2 SQIVND (reference sequence). V lost 2 bases to trimming and J lost 1 base; unmatched junction nucleotides: 11.

The chain employs TRBV2 and TRBJ2-5, with 12 bases that match TRBD2. The V gene end was trimmed by 0 bases and the J gene end by 10 bases; junction bases not matched to a gene: 6. CDR3 size: 15 residues. Germline V gene lookup returns CDR1 SNHLY and CDR2 FYNNEI. The CDR3 DNA sequence: TGTGCCAGCAGTGAAGCGGCTAGCGGGAGGGGGGGCCAGTACTTC. Translation: CASSEAASGRGGQYF.

The chain links TRBV11-2 to TRBJ2-5; D could derive from TRBD1 or TRBD2 (5 bases each). The germline V and J ends were trimmed by 4 bases and 5 bases, with 14 bases remaining between them. The length of the CDR3 is 14 residues. The germline V gene has CDR1 SGHAT and CDR2 FQNNGV. The CDR3 sequence: CASSSGTQGETQYF. The CDR3 nucleotides are TGTGCCAGCAGCTCCGGGACCCAAGGGGAGACCCAGTACTTC.

This clone was seen a single time. The chain carries TRBV28 and TRBJ2-1; 9 bases line up with TRBD2. Germline V gene lookup returns CDR1 MDHEN and CDR2 SYDVKM. Trimming at V came to 6 bases and at J to 0 bases, leaving 6 bases not matched to a gene. The CDR3 is made up of 16 amino acids. The CDR3 reads CASRIHSGSSYNEQFF. The DNA of the CDR3 is TGTGCCAGCAGGATACATAGCGGGAGCTCCTACAATGAGCAGTTCTTC. The complete variable domain, with remaining parts taken from reference TRBV28 and TRBJ2-1, reads DVKVTQSSRYLVKRTGEKVFLECVQDMDHENMFWYRQDPGLGLRLIYFSYDVKMKEKGDIPEGYSVSREKKERFSLILESASTNQTSMYLCASRIHSGSSYNEQFFGPGTRLTVL.

The V call is TRBV7-2, the J call TRBJ2-7, with TRBD2 matching over 9 bases. Germline CDR1 is SGHTA and CDR2 is FQGNSA. The CDR3 runs to 15 residues. Trimming removed 1 base from V and 2 bases from J; junction bases left unmatched: 3. The CDR3 nucleotides read TGTGCCAGCAGCTTAGTTGCGGGAGGGCCCTACGAGCAGTACTTC. Its translation: CASSLVAGGPYEQYF. Supplemented by reference TRBV7-2 and TRBJ2-7, the full variable domain reads GAGVSQSPSNKVTEKGKDVELRCDPISGHTALYWYRQSLGQGLEFLIYFQGNSAPDKSGLPSDRFSAERTGGSVSTLTIQRTQQEDSAVYLCASSLVAGGPYEQYFGPGTRLTVT.

The chain has TRBV6-5 and TRBJ2-7; D possibly corresponds to TRBD1 (5 bases). V was clipped by 6 bases and J by 8 bases, with 14 bases between them. The germline V gene encodes CDR1 MNHEY and CDR2 SVGAGI. The CDR3 is made up of 12 amino acids. In nucleotides, the CDR3 is TGTGCCAGCAGGGACACGGCTAATAAGCAGTACTTC. Translation gives CASRDTANKQYF.

This rearrangement joins TRBV11-3 to TRBJ2-3; no definite D call. V lost 0 bases and J 1 base, leaving 5 bases between the germline ends. Germline V gene data show CDR1 as SGHNT and CDR2 as YENEEA. The CDR3 runs 14 residues. In nucleotides, the CDR3 is TGTGCCAGCAGCTTAGAAGGAGGCACAGATACGCAGTATTTT. Its translation is CASSLEGGTDTQYF.

V is TRBV9 and J is TRBJ2-3; TRBD2 matches at 13 bases. V lost 0 bases, J lost 2 bases, and 15 bases stayed unmatched. This CDR3 comprises 21 residues. Germline CDR1 reads SGDLS; CDR2 reads YYNGEE. CDR3: CASSVARTSGSFRPHTDTQYF. Written as DNA, the CDR3 is TGTGCCAGCAGCGTAGCCAGGACTAGCGGGAGCTTTAGGCCTCACACAGATACGCAGTATTTT.

The chain recombines TRBV9 with TRBJ2-1; 10 nucleotides match TRBD1. The trim removed 0 bases at V and 1 base at J, leaving 4 bases unmatched. Germline V gene data show CDR1 as SGDLS and CDR2 as YYNGEE. CDR3 length: 17 amino acids. The CDR3: CASSVADRGFSYNEQFF. The CDR3 DNA reads as TGTGCCAGCAGCGTAGCGGACAGGGGGTTTTCCTACAATGAGCAGTTCTTC.

The chain has TRBV5-4 and TRBJ1-1, with no clear D. Trimming cost V 0 bases and J 6 bases, with 6 bases left between them. CDR1 is SGHNT and CDR2 is YYREEE in the germline V gene (reference sequence). The CDR3 runs 12 residues. CDR3 sequence: CASSLDSSEAFF. The CDR3, as DNA: TGTGCCAGCAGCTTGGACAGTTCTGAAGCTTTCTTT. The complete variable domain, with remaining parts taken from reference TRBV5-4 and TRBJ1-1, reads ETGVTQSPTHLIKTRGQQVTLRCSSQSGHNTVSWYQQALGQGPQFIFQYYREEENGRGNFPPRFSGLQFPNYSSELNVNALELDDSALYLCASSLDSSEAFFGQGTRLTVV.

The rearrangement links TRBV6-5 to TRBJ2-1; D is undetermined. There are 11 residues in the CDR3. V lost 5 bases and J 4 bases, leaving 3 bases between the germline ends. Germline CDR1 is MNHEY and CDR2 is SVGAGI. CDR3 sequence: CASSIYNEQFF. The CDR3 bases are TGTGCCAGCAGTATATACAATGAGCAGTTCTTC.

The CDR3 bases are TGTGCCAGTAGTATAGTTGGGGGGTCGGGGCAGCCCCAGCATTTT. Its protein product is CASSIVGGSGQPQHF. The chain employs TRBV19 and TRBJ1-5, with TRBD1 as a possible D gene (5 bases). CDR1 and CDR2 (germline): LNHDA, SQIVND (reference sequence). This CDR3 spans 15 amino acids. Trimming shortened V by 1 base and J by 7 bases, and 14 bases separated the two germline ends.

The genes are TRBV7-3 and TRBJ1-1; tentative D call: TRBD1 (5 bases). Trimming stripped 3 bases from V and 1 base from J, with 9 bases between. The CDR3 sequence is 14 residues long. Per the germline V gene, CDR1 is SGHTA and CDR2 is FQGTGA. The CDR3 DNA sequence: TGTGCCAGCAGCTTGGGGAGGGGGAACACTGAAGCTTTCTTT. This encodes CASSLGRGNTEAFF.

This sequence joins TRBV15 and TRBJ2-1, with 9 bases identical to TRBD2. Trimming cost V 1 base and J 3 bases; bases outside gene matches: 1. The CDR3 is 15 residues long. The germline V gene has CDR1 LNHNV and CDR2 YYDKDF (reference sequence). The CDR3 protein is CATSRGTSDYNEQFF. In DNA, the CDR3 is TGTGCCACCAGCAGAGGGACTAGCGACTACAATGAGCAGTTCTTC.

This clone appeared once. The rearrangement uses TRBV5-1 and TRBJ2-5; 7 bases align to TRBD2. The junction had 6 bases not matched to a gene; V was cut back by 3 bases and J by 4 bases. CDR1 SGHRS and CDR2 YFSETQ come from the germline V gene. The CDR3 runs to 14 residues. The CDR3 loop reads CASSSGLVIETQYF. For the CDR3, the DNA is TGCGCCAGCAGCTCAGGACTAGTCATAGAGACCCAGTACTTC.

This chain links TRBV11-2 with TRBJ2-2, with D uncertain. The CDR3 consists of 13 residues. The V and J ends lost 5 bases and 2 bases respectively, with 6 bases between them. Germline loops: CDR1 SGHAT, CDR2 FQNNGV. CDR3 residues: CASSPDNTGELFF. CDR3 bases: TGTGCCAGCAGCCCTGATAACACCGGGGAGCTGTTTTTT.